This entry lists 7 T cell receptor beta chains sequenced from one sample in a study of STAT5B mutations in CD4+ large granular lymphocyte leukemia. Clones were read by immunoSEQ multiplex PCR, and TCRdb kept only the in-frame ones, dropping some. Of roughly 32,000 clones listed, around 85% were seen once; the top ten hold approximately 2.1%. Sequencing input: CD4+ T cells from blood buffy coats. Every receptor here comes from a human donor in good health.

The V and J genes are TRBV5-1 and TRBJ2-7, with D perhaps assigned TRBD1 or TRBD2 (5 bases each). Germline V gene sequence: CDR1 SGHRS, CDR2 YFSETQ. The CDR3 runs to 16 residues. V lost 1 base to trimming and J lost 0 bases, with 14 bases between them. CDR3 sequence: CASSLSPGTDSYEQYF. The DNA of the CDR3 is TGCGCCAGCAGCTTGAGCCCGGGGACCGACTCCTACGAGCAGTACTTC.

V usage is TRBV11-3 and J usage is TRBJ2-1; 7 bases line up with TRBD1. Germline CDR1 reads SGHNT; CDR2 reads YENEEA. V was pared by 6 bases and J by 2 bases, with 4 bases of the junction left unmatched. This CDR3 is built from 14 residues. This CDR3 is CASSPTGTYNEQFF. The CDR3 DNA reads as TGTGCCAGCAGTCCGACAGGGACCTACAATGAGCAGTTCTTC.

The chain combines TRBV19 with TRBJ2-5, with a possible D match to TRBD2 (6 bases). The CDR3 consists of 17 residues. V shed 5 bases and J shed 2 bases, with 21 bases lying between them. The germline V gene encodes CDR1 LNHDA and CDR2 SQIVND (reference sequence). CDR3: CASSWSGVRSLQETQYF. In nucleotides, the CDR3 is TGTGCCAGTAGTTGGTCGGGAGTACGGTCCTTACAAGAGACCCAGTACTTC.

The V call is TRBV19, the J call TRBJ2-1; 9 nucleotides match TRBD1. Trimming cost V 5 bases and J 4 bases; bases outside gene matches: 6. Germline CDR1 is LNHDA and CDR2 is SQIVND (reference sequence). The CDR3 runs to 15 residues. The CDR3 loop is CASSSGTGRYNEQFF. DNA of the CDR3: TGTGCCAGTAGTTCCGGGACAGGGAGGTACAATGAGCAGTTCTTC.

The chain is built from TRBV15 and TRBJ1-5; perhaps TRBD1 as D (6 bases). The CDR3 covers 15 residues. Trimming cost V 1 base and J 7 bases, with 14 bases left between them. Germline-derived CDR1 and CDR2 are LNHNV and YYDKDF (reference sequence). CDR3 bases: TGTGCCACCAGCAGAGCAGGGGCGATCAGACAGCCCCAGCATTTT. This translates into CATSRAGAIRQPQHF.

The chain employs TRBV7-9 and TRBJ2-7; TRBD1 might be the D (6 bases). The CDR3 loop spans 13 amino acids. Germline V gene lookup returns CDR1 SEHNR and CDR2 FQNEAQ (reference sequence). Trimming cost V 1 base and J 7 bases, with 11 bases left between them. CDR3 in amino acids: CASSLGTEGEQYF. Here the CDR3 DNA reads TGTGCCAGCAGCTTAGGGACAGAAGGGGAGCAGTACTTC.

V gene TRBV7-2 combines with J gene TRBJ2-1; D is possibly TRBD2 (7 bases). The germline V and J ends were trimmed by 3 bases and 6 bases, with 9 bases remaining between them. Germline V CDR1 and CDR2: SGHTA, FQGNSA. This CDR3 comprises 13 residues. The chain's CDR3 is CASSFRGANEQFF. CDR3 nucleotides: TGTGCCAGCAGCTTTCGGGGGGCCAATGAGCAGTTCTTC.